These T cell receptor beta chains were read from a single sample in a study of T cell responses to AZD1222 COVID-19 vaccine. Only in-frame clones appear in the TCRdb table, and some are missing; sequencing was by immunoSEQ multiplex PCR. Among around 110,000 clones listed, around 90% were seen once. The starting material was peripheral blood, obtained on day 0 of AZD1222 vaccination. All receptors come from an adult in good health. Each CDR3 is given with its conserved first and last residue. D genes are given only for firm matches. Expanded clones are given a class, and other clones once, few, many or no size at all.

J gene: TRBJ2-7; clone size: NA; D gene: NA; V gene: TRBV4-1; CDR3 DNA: TGCGCCAGCAGCCCATCTACAGGTCGCTCCTACGAGCAGTACTTC; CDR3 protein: CASSPSTGRSYEQYF
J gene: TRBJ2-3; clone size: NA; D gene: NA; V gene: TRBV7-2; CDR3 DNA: TGTGCCAGCAGCTTAGGGCCCTGGCAGGGATCCACAGATACGCAGTATTTT; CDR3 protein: CASSLGPWQGSTDTQYF
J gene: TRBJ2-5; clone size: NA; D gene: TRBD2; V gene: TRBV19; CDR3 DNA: TGTGCCAGTAGGGTACTAGCGGGGGAGGGGACCCAGTACTTC; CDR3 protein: CASRVLAGEGTQYF
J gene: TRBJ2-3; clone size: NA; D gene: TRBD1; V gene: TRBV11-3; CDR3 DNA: TGTGCCAGCAGCTTAGAAACGGACAGGGGGTGGAGAGATACGCAGTATTTT; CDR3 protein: CASSLETDRGWRDTQYF
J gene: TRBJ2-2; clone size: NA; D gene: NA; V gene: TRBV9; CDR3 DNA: TGTGCCAGCAGCGTAGCTCCACAGACCACCGGGGAGCTGTTTTTT; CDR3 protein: CASSVAPQTTGELFF
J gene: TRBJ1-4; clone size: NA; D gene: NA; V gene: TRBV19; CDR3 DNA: TGTGCCAGTAGTATCCTTACGACAGCTGGGGAAAAACTGTTTTTT; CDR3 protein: CASSILTTAGEKLFF
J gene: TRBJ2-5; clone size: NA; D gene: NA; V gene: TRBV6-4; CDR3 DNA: TGTGCCAGCAGTGCGGGGACACGGAGCGGTCAAGAGACCCAGTACTTC; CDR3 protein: CASSAGTRSGQETQYF
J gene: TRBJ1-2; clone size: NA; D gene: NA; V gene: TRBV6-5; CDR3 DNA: TGTGCCAGCAGACGAATCGACTATGGCTACACCTTC; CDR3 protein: CASRRIDYGYTF
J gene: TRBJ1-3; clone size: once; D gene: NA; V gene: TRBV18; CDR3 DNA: TGTGCCAGCTCACCACGTGGGACGGACGTGAACACCATATATTTT; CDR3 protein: CASSPRGTDVNTIYF
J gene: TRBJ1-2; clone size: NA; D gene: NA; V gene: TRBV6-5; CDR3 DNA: TGTGCCAGCAGTTACTCCGGCCGGGCTGAAGGCTACACCTTC; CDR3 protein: CASSYSGRAEGYTF
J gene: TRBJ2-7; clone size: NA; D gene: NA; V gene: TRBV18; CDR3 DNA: TGTGCCAGCTCACCCCCCAGGGGGGACCCCTCCTCATACGAGCAGTACTTC; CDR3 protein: CASSPPRGDPSSYEQYF
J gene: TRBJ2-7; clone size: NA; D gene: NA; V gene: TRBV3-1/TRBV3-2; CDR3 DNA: TGTGCCAGCAGCCCGCAGCGGTCAGGGGCCCACGAGCAGTACTTC; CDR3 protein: CASSPQRSGAHEQYF
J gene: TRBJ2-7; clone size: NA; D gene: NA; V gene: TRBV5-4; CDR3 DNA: TGTGCCAGCAGCCCTCAGGGGAGCTACGAGCAGTACTTC; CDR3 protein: CASSPQGSYEQYF
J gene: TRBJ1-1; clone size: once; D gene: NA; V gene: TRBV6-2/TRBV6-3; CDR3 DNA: TGTGCCAGCAGCCCTCCCTCGAGGGGCGGGGCAGTACCTCCTAAAATGAACACTGAAGCTTTCTTT; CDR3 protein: CASSPPSRGGAVPPKMNTEAFF
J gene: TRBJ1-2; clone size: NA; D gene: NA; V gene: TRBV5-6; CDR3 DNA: TGTGCCAGCAGCTTAAGAGGGGCCGTCGGCTACACCTTC; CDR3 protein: CASSLRGAVGYTF
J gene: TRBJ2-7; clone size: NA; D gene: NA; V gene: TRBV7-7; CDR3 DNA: TGTGCCAGCAGCCCGGGATTCTCCTACGAGCAGTACTTC; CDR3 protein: CASSPGFSYEQYF
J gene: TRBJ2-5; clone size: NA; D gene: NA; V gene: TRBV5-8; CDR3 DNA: TGTGCCAGCAGCTCCGGAGGCGGGATTCAAGAGACCCAGTACTTC; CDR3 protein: CASSSGGGIQETQYF
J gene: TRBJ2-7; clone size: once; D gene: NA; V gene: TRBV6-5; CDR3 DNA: TGTGCCAGCAGCTATTACGAGCAGTACTTC; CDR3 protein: CASSYYEQYF
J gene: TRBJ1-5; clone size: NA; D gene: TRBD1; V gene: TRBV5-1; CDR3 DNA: TGCGCCAGCAGCCCCCGGACAGGGAATCAGCCCCAGCATTTT; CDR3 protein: CASSPRTGNQPQHF
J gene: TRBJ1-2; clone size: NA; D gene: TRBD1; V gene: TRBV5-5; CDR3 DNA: TGTGCCAGCAGATTGGTGGGGACAGGCTATGGCTACACCTTC; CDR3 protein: CASRLVGTGYGYTF
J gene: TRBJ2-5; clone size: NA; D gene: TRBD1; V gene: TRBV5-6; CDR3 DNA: TGTGCCAGCAGCTTGGCCTGGGGAGACAGGGGCTCTCAAGAGACCCAGTACTTC; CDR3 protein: CASSLAWGDRGSQETQYF
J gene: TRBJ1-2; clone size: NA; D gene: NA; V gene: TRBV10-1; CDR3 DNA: TGCGCCAGCAGTGAGGGGGGGCCGGGCGGCTACACCTTC; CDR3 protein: CASSEGGPGGYTF
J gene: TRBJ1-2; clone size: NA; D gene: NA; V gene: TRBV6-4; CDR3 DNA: TGTGCCAGCAGTGACTCATTTGGACGGAACTATGGCTACACCTTC; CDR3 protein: CASSDSFGRNYGYTF
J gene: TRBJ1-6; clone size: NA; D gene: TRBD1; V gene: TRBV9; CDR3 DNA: TGTGCCAGCAGCGTAACGGGACAGGGAGAATCACCCCTCCACTTT; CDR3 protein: CASSVTGQGESPLHF
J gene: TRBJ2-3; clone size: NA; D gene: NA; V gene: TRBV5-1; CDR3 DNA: TGCGCCAGCAGCCGAGGACAGCGCACAGATACGCAGTATTTT; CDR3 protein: CASSRGQRTDTQYF
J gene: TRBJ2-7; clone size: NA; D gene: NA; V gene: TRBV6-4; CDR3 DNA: TGTGCCAGCAGTTCGGGGGACTCCCCTCCCTACGAGCAGTACTTC; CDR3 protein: CASSSGDSPPYEQYF
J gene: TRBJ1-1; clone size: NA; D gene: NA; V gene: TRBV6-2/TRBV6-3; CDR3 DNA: TGTGCCAGCAGTTCCTATGGTGGGGACAAAGCTTTCTTT; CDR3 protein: CASSSYGGDKAFF
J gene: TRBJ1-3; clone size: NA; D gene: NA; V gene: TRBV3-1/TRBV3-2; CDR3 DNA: TGTGCCAGCAGCCAGTTTGGCAGTACTGGAAACACCATATATTTT; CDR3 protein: CASSQFGSTGNTIYF
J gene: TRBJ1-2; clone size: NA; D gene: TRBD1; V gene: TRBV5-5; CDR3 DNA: TGTGCCAGCAGCACTCGGACAGGGGATGGCTACACCTTC; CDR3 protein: CASSTRTGDGYTF
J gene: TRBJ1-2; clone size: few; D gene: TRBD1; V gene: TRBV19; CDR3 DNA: TGTGCCAGTAGTTCTCGACAGGGTGGTGGCTACACCTTC; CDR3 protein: CASSSRQGGGYTF
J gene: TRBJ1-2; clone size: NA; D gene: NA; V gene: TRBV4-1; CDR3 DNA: TGCGCCAGCAGCCAAAGTGGAAGGGGAAGAGGCTACACCTTC; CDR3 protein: CASSQSGRGRGYTF
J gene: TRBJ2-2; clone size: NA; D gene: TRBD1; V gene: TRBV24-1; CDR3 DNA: TGTGCCACCAGTGATTATCGGACAGGGCGATACACCGGGGAGCTGTTTTTT; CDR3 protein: CATSDYRTGRYTGELFF
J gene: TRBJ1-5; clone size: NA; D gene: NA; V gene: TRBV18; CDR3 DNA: TGTGCCAGCTCACCACAGTCAGAGTATAGCAATCAGCCCCAGCATTTT; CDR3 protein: CASSPQSEYSNQPQHF
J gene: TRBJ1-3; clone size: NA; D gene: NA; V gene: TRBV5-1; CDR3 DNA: TGCGCCAGCAGCGGGGCAGGTAACTCTGGAAACACCATATATTTT; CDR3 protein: CASSGAGNSGNTIYF
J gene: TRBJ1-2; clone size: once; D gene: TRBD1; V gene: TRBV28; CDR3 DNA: TGTGCCAGCAGTTCACCAGGGGGCTTGGACTATGGCTACACCTTC; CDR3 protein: CASSSPGGLDYGYTF
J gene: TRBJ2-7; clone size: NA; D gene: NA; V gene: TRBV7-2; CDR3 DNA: TGTGCCAGCAGCTCCAATGGCCTCCACGAGCAGTACTTC; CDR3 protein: CASSSNGLHEQYF
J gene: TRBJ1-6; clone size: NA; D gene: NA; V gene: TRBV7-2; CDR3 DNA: TGTGCCAGCGCACTAGCGGGGGCGCAGGTTAATTCACCCCTCCACTTT; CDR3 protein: CASALAGAQVNSPLHF
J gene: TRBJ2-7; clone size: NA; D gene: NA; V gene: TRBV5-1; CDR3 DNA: TGCGCCAGCAGCCCTGGACGGAACTCCTACGAGCAGTACTTC; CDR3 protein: CASSPGRNSYEQYF
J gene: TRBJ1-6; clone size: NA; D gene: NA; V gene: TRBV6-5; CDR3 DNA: TGTGCCAGCAGCCGGACCCTGACAAATTCACCCCTCCACTTT; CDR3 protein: CASSRTLTNSPLHF
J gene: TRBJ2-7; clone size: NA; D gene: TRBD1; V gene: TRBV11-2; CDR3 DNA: TGTGCCAGCAGCTTAGATGGGACAGGGCTTGGGGAGCAGTACTTC; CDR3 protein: CASSLDGTGLGEQYF
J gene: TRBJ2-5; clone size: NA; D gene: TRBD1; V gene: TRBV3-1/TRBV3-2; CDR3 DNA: TGTGCCAGCAGCCAGCAGGGGGCAGAGACCCAGTACTTC; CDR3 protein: CASSQQGAETQYF
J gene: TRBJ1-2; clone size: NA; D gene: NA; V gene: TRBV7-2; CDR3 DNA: TGTGCCAGCAGCTTAGGTACCTCCGGTTATAGCTATGGCTACACCTTC; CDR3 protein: CASSLGTSGYSYGYTF
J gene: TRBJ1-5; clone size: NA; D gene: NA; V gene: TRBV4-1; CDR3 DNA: TGCGCCAGCAGCCAAGTAGGTCAGAATAGCAATCAGCCCCAGCATTTT; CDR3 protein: CASSQVGQNSNQPQHF
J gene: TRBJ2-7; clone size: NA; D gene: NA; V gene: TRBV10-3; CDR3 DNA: TGTGCCATCAGTGACCTGACCACGGAGGGACGGCCCTACGAGCAGTACTTC; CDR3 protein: CAISDLTTEGRPYEQYF
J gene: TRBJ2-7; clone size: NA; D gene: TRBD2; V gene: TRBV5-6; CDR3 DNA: TGTGCCAGCAGCTTGAGGAAAGCGGGGGGGCCCCCCTCCTACGAGCAGTACTTC; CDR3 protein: CASSLRKAGGPPSYEQYF
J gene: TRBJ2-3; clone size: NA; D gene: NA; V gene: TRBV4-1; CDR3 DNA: TGCGCCAGCAGCCAGGACGGAGGGGGGCGGTTAGATACGCAGTATTTT; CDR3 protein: CASSQDGGGRLDTQYF
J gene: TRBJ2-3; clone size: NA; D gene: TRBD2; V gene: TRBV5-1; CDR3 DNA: TGCGCCAGCAGGGCGCTAGCGGTCGGCCCAGATACGCAGTATTTT; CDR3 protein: CASRALAVGPDTQYF
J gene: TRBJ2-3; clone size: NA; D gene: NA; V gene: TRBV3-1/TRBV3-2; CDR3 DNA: TGTGCCAGCAGCCAAGAGCAGTCTAGCGCCTGCACAGATACGCAGTATTTT; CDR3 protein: CASSQEQSSACTDTQYF